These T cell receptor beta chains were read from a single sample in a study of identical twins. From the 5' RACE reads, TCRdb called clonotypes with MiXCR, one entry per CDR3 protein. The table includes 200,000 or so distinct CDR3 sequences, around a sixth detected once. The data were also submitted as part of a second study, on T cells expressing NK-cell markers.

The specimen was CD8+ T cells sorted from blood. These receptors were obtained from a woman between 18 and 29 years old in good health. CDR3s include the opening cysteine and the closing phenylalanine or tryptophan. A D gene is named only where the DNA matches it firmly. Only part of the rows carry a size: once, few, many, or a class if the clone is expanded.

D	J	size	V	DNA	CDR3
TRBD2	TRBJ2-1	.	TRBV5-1	TGCGCCAGCAGCTTTACCGGGGGGGCCCCCTACAATGAGCAGTTCTTC	CASSFTGGAPYNEQFF
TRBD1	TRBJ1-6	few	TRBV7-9	TGTGCCAGCAGCTTAGGACAGGGCCGTTCACCCCTCCACTTT	CASSLGQGRSPLHF
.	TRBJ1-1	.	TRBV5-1	TGCGCCAGCAGAGGGGGGGACGCTGAAGCTTTCTTT	CASRGGDAEAFF
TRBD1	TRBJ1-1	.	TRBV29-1	TGCAGCGGTGACAGGGGTTGGAACACTGAAGCTTTCTTT	CSGDRGWNTEAFF
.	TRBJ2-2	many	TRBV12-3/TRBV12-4	TGTGCCAGCAGTTCCCCCCACGGGGGGCGAGGGGAGCTGTTTTTT	CASSSPHGGRGELFF
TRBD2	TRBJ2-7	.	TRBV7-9	TGTGCCAGCAGCTCCTTAGCGGGAGGGCCGGGTGAGCAGTACTTC	CASSSLAGGPGEQYF
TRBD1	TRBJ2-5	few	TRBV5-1	TGCGCCAGCAGCTTGACAGGGGGAGAGACCCAGTACTTC	CASSLTGGETQYF
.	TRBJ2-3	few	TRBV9	TGTGCCAGCAGCGTAGAGGGGGGTACTGGAAAGAGAGATACGCAGTATTTT	CASSVEGGTGKRDTQYF
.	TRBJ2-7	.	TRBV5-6	TGTGCCAGCAGCCTGGATCCGGTGGTCTACGAGCAGTACTTC	CASSLDPVVYEQYF
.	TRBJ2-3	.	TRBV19	TGTGCCAGTAGTGTCCGGGACCGTGGAAACACAGATACGCAGTATTTT	CASSVRDRGNTDTQYF
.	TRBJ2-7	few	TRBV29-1	TGCAGCGTTAGCGGAGTTTACTCCTACGAGCAGTACTTC	CSVSGVYSYEQYF
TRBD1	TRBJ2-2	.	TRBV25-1	TGTGCCAGCAGTCCCCCCCGGACAGGATACACCGGGGAGCTGTTTTTT	CASSPPRTGYTGELFF
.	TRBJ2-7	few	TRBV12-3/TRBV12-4	TGTGCCAGCAGTTTTGGGTCAGGCGCTACCTACGAGCAGTACTTC	CASSFGSGATYEQYF
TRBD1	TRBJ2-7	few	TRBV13	TGTGCCAGCAGCTCGGGACAGGGGGCCTACGAGCAGTACTTC	CASSSGQGAYEQYF
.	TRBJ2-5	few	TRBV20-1	TGCAGTGCTAGTCGCCCCCCATTGACGTATCCAAGAGCGGCCCAGTACTTC	CSASRPPLTYPRAAQYF
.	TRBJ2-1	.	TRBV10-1	TGCGCCAGCAGCCAACGACCCCCTTCAAGCGGGCCGATAGGCAATAAGCAGTTCTTC	CASSQRPPSSGPIGNKQFF
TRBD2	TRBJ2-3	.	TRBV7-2	TGTGCCAGCAGCTTACGGCGGGAGGTTATAAGAACAGATACGCAGTATTTT	CASSLRREVIRTDTQYF
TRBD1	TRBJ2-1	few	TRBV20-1	TGCAGTGCTGGGAACCCCGGGACAGGGGGCGCGAATGAGCAGTTCTTC	CSAGNPGTGGANEQFF
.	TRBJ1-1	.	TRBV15	TGTGCCACCAGCAGAGACCGCACGGGGCTGAACACTGAAGCTTTCTTT	CATSRDRTGLNTEAFF
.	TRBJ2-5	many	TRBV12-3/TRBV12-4	TGTGCCAGCAGTTTAGGGGTGCAAGAGACCCAGTACTTC	CASSLGVQETQYF
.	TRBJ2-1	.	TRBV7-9	TGTGCCAGCAGAGGCGGGCAGGGGCGCAATGAGCAGTTCTTC	CASRGGQGRNEQFF
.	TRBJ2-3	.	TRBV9	TGTGCCAGCAGCGGGTTCGGGGCGAGAACAGATACGCAGTATTTT	CASSGFGARTDTQYF
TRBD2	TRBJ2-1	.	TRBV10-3	TGTGCCATCAGTCTAGCGGGCCCCAATGAGCAGTTCTTC	CAISLAGPNEQFF
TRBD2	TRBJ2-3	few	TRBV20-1	TGCAGTGCTAGAGAACCCGGGACTAGCGGTTACACAGATACGCAGTATTTT	CSAREPGTSGYTDTQYF
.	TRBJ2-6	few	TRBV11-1	TGTGCCAGCAGCTTAGGCCGGCGCGACATCCCTGGGGCCAACGTCCTGACTTTC	CASSLGRRDIPGANVLTF
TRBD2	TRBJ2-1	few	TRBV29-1	TGCAGCGTTGAAGCTAGCGGGAGTAGGGAGCAGTTCTTC	CSVEASGSREQFF
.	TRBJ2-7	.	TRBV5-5	TGTGCCAGCAGCCCCTCACAGGGCCCCGTGGTGTACTTC	CASSPSQGPVVYF
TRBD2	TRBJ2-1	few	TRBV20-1	TGCAGTGCTAGAGATCCGGGAGGGTTATACAATGAGCAGTTCTTC	CSARDPGGLYNEQFF
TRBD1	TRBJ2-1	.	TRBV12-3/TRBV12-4	TGTGCCAGCAGTTCAATAGGACAGGGGGCCGGAACCTACAATGAGCAGTTCTTC	CASSSIGQGAGTYNEQFF
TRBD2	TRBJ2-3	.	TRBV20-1	TGCAGTGCTAGAGATCGGGAGGGGTTAACAGATACGCAGTATTTT	CSARDREGLTDTQYF
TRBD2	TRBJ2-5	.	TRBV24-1	TGTGCCACCAGTGACCTGACTAGCACCCAGTACTTC	CATSDLTSTQYF
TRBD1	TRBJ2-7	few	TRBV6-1	TGTGCCAGCAGTGGCCGGACAGGGAGCTACGAGCAGTACTTC	CASSGRTGSYEQYF
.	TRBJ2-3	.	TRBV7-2	TGTGCCAGCAGCTTCCGGGACTGGAGCACAGATACGCAGTATTTT	CASSFRDWSTDTQYF
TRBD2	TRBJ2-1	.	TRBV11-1	TGTGCCAGCAGCCAAACTAGCGGGAGGGGAGGTCCTCAAGGCTCCTACAATGAGCAGTTCTTC	CASSQTSGRGGPQGSYNEQFF